One and the same sample provided the 23 T cell receptor beta chains below, sequenced in a study of cytomegalovirus exposure and HLA in healthy donors. The primer mix had 60 Vbeta and 13 Jbeta primers. Libraries were prepared by immunoSEQ multiplex PCR; TCRdb keeps only in-frame clonotypes and omits some of them. Here the sample table reports under 200,000 clones. Sequenced material: PBMCs. The receptors originated from a woman under 30 in good health and CMV-seropositive.

The V call is TRBV27, the J call TRBJ2-5; 7 nucleotides match TRBD1. The CDR3 runs to 13 residues. J was trimmed by 1 base and V by 6 bases; bases with no gene match: 2. Germline V gives CDR1 MNHEY, CDR2 SMNVEV (reference sequence). DNA of the CDR3: TGTGCCAGCAGGCCAGGGGGCCAAGAGACCCAGTACTTC. Protein sequence: CASRPGGQETQYF.

The chain links TRBV7-2 to TRBJ1-6, with 9 nucleotides matching TRBD1. V shed 5 bases and J 7 bases; nucleotides not matched to a gene: 9. Germline lookup yields CDR1 SGHTA and CDR2 FQGNSA. The CDR3 is 16 residues long. The CDR3 region has the DNA TGTGCCAGCAGCCCCCGGTCTGGACAGGGGAATTCACCCCTCCACTTT. This encodes CASSPRSGQGNSPLHF. The variable domain in full, completed from reference TRBV7-2 and TRBJ1-6, reads GAGVSQSPSNKVTEKGKDVELRCDPISGHTALYWYRQSLGQGLEFLIYFQGNSAPDKSGLPSDRFSAERTGGSVSTLTIQRTQQEDSAVYLCASSPRSGQGNSPLHFGNGTRLTVT.

V is TRBV10-3 and J is TRBJ2-2; the D gene is possibly TRBD1 (6 bases). Germline V gene sequence: CDR1 ENHRY, CDR2 SYGVKD. The CDR3 length is 16 residues. Trimming cost V 4 bases and J 2 bases, with 14 bases left between them. CDR3 in amino acids: CAISVVGGTNTGELFF. CDR3 coding DNA: TGTGCCATCAGTGTGGTAGGGGGAACTAACACCGGGGAGCTGTTTTTT.

The rearrangement links TRBV21-1 to TRBJ2-7; the table names TRBD1, a call not compared with the DNA. TRBV21-1 is reported as a pseudogene. The CDR3 runs 15 residues. CDR3 DNA sequence: TGTGCCAGCAGCGCCCACAGGGCCCGGGCCTACGAGCAGTACTTC. Protein sequence: CASSAHRARAYEQYF.

This sequence joins TRBV7-9 and TRBJ1-3, with 12 bases matching TRBD1. This CDR3 has 17 residues. V shed 3 bases and J 1 base; nucleotides not matched to a gene: 4. The germline CDR1 and CDR2 sequences are SEHNR and FQNEAQ (reference sequence). The CDR3 DNA reads TGTGCCAGCAGCTTTGGGACAGGGGGCAAATCTGGAAACACCATATATTTT. As protein: CASSFGTGGKSGNTIYF.

This sequence joins TRBV11-3 and TRBJ1-4; TRBD1 matches at 8 bases. The CDR3 loop spans 14 amino acids. The junction had 3 bases not matched to a gene; V was cut back by 1 base and J by 8 bases. Germline lookup yields CDR1 SGHNT and CDR2 YENEEA. CDR3 amino acids: CASSLGQGREKLFF. CDR3 coding DNA: TGTGCCAGCAGCTTAGGACAGGGGCGGGAAAAACTGTTTTTT.

CDR3 region: CASSLVGAGNYGYTF. The CDR3 region has the DNA TGTGCCAGCAGCTTAGTCGGGGCGGGGAACTATGGCTACACCTTC. The chain is built from TRBV7-8 and TRBJ1-2; D possibly corresponds to TRBD1 (5 bases). The CDR3 contains 15 residues. In germline, CDR1 is SGHVS, CDR2 FQNEAQ. V lost 1 base, J lost 2 bases, and 11 bases lay in between.

The rearrangement links TRBV5-6 to TRBJ1-1; D gene ambiguous. Germline V CDR1 and CDR2: SGHDT, YYEEEE. CDR3 length equals 15 residues. Trimming cost V 4 bases and J 0 bases, with 13 bases left between them. The CDR3 reads CASSPHDTLNTEAFF. The CDR3 DNA follows: TGTGCCAGCAGCCCCCATGACACTTTGAACACTGAAGCTTTCTTT.

The chain has TRBV6-5 and TRBJ2-5, with 7 bases identical to TRBD2. Germline V gene sequence: CDR1 MNHEY, CDR2 SVGAGI. Trimming removed 0 bases from V and 4 bases from J; junction bases left unmatched: 8. This CDR3 has 16 residues. This CDR3 reads CASSYSRTSGGETQYF. In nucleotides, the CDR3 is TGTGCCAGCAGTTACTCCAGGACTAGTGGTGGAGAGACCCAGTACTTC.

This chain joins TRBV10-1 and TRBJ2-1, with unresolved D. CDR1 WNHNN and CDR2 SYGVQD come from the germline V gene (reference sequence). The CDR3 runs to 18 residues. V shed 0 bases and J shed 1 base, with 16 bases lying between them. CDR3 in DNA: TGCGCCAGCAGTGAGTCGACCCCTACGGCAGGATCCTACAATGAGCAGTTCTTC. Encoded protein: CASSESTPTAGSYNEQFF.

V is TRBV9 and J is TRBJ2-3; D uncertain. Germline CDR1 and CDR2: SGDLS and YYNGEE. V lost 4 bases to trimming and J lost 1 base, with 16 bases between them. This CDR3 spans 16 amino acids. CDR3 bases: TGTGCCAGCAGCCCCCCATCCGGTCTGGGCACAGATACGCAGTATTTT. As protein: CASSPPSGLGTDTQYF.

The chain recombines TRBV4-2 with TRBJ1-5; 7 nucleotides agree with TRBD1. Germline V gene sequence: CDR1 LGHNA, CDR2 YNFKEQ. The CDR3 is 19 residues long. V shed 0 bases, J shed 0 bases, and the junction held 11 bases outside the gene matches. The CDR3 DNA follows: TGTGCCAGCAGCCAAGACCCTACGCCAGGGGGTTATAGCAATCAGCCCCAGCATTTT. It is translated as CASSQDPTPGGYSNQPQHF.

V is TRBV5-4 and J is TRBJ2-7; TRBD2 is a possible D gene (5 bases). Per the germline V gene, CDR1 is SGHNT and CDR2 is YYREEE (reference sequence). The V and J ends lost 2 bases and 2 bases respectively, with 11 bases between them. The length of the CDR3 is 14 residues. This CDR3 is CASSFKRIPYEQYF. In DNA, the CDR3 is TGTGCCAGCAGCTTTAAGCGGATTCCCTACGAGCAGTACTTC.

The rearrangement joins TRBV18 to TRBJ2-7, with 11 bases matching TRBD1. CDR3 length equals 14 residues. The V gene's germline CDR1 is KGHSH and CDR2 LQKENI. The V gene end was trimmed by 6 bases and the J gene end by 5 bases; junction bases not matched to a gene: 6. CDR3 bases: TGTGCCAGCTCCCGGGACAGGGGGTTCAACGAGCAGTACTTC. Its translation is CASSRDRGFNEQYF.

This rearrangement joins TRBV6-5 to TRBJ2-2; TRBD1 aligns across 8 bases. Germline V gives CDR1 MNHEY, CDR2 SVGAGI. With V trimmed by 7 bases and J by 7 bases, 8 bases remained unmatched. The CDR3 is made up of 14 amino acids. The CDR3 nucleotides are TGTGCCAGCAAAAGGACAGGGCTTGACGGGGAGCTGTTTTTT. Translating gives CASKRTGLDGELFF.

This chain links TRBV25-1 with TRBJ2-1; 7 bases are shared with TRBD2. Per germline, CDR1 MGHDK and CDR2 SYGVNS. This CDR3 is 13 amino acids long. The junction had 5 bases not matched to a gene; V was cut back by 5 bases and J by 7 bases. CDR3 in amino acids: CASSRQGGNEQFF. Here the CDR3 DNA reads TGTGCCAGCAGTCGGCAGGGAGGGAATGAGCAGTTCTTC.

The chain couples TRBV11-2 to TRBJ2-2; possibly TRBD1 for D (5 bases). CDR1 and CDR2 (germline): SGHAT, FQNNGV. The length of the CDR3 is 15 residues. The V end was cut by 5 bases, the J end by 5 bases, with 15 bases between. The CDR3 coding sequence is TGTGCCAGCAGCCAAGACAGTATCAGTACCGGGGAGCTGTTTTTT. Translation: CASSQDSISTGELFF.

The chain uses TRBV11-2 and TRBJ2-2, with D maybe TRBD1 (5 bases). Per germline, CDR1 SGHAT and CDR2 FQNNGV. V dropped 4 bases and J dropped 3 bases, with 6 bases sitting between them. The CDR3 contains 13 residues. The DNA of the CDR3 is TGTGCCAGCAGCTCCAGGGACACCGGGGAGCTGTTTTTT. It encodes CASSSRDTGELFF.

This sequence joins TRBV13 and TRBJ1-2, with TRBD1 matching 8 bases. CDR3 size: 16 residues. J gave up 5 bases and V 2 bases, and 10 bases lay outside the gene matches. Germline assignment: CDR1 PRHDT and CDR2 FYEKMQ (reference sequence). This chain's CDR3 is CASSLRPKDRAYGYTF. The CDR3 nucleotides read TGTGCCAGCAGCTTAAGGCCGAAGGACAGGGCTTATGGCTACACCTTC. Looking up the rest from reference TRBV13 and TRBJ1-2 gives the full variable domain: AAGVIQSPRHLIKEKRETATLKCYPIPRHDTVYWYQQGPGQDPQFLISFYEKMQSDKGSIPDRFSAQQFSDYHSELNMSSLELGDSALYFCASSLRPKDRAYGYTFGSGTRLTVV.

The gene calls are TRBV13 and TRBJ2-1, with 7 bases matching TRBD1. J gave up 2 bases and V 5 bases, and 15 bases lay outside the gene matches. This CDR3 is 18 amino acids long. Germline V gives CDR1 PRHDT, CDR2 FYEKMQ (reference sequence). The CDR3 nucleotides read TGTGCCAGCAGCGAACGTATTACCGGGACAGCAGCCTACAATGAGCAGTTCTTC. It is translated as CASSERITGTAAYNEQFF.

This sequence joins TRBV30 and TRBJ1-1, with TRBD1 matching 12 bases. CDR1 is GTSNPN, CDR2 SVGIG, per germline (reference sequence). The CDR3 spans 16 residues. V shed 4 bases and J 7 bases; nucleotides not matched to a gene: 13. In DNA, the CDR3 is TGTGCCTGGACCCGGGGACAGGGGGCCGTGGGCGGTGAAGCTTTCTTT. This codes for CAWTRGQGAVGGEAFF.

The chain links TRBV19 to TRBJ1-2; D may be TRBD1 (6 bases). Germline assignment: CDR1 LNHDA and CDR2 SQIVND (reference sequence). This CDR3 comprises 14 residues. The germline V and J ends were trimmed by 4 bases and 3 bases, with 12 bases remaining between them. The DNA for the CDR3 is TGTGCCAGTAGTAGATCGACAGGTGACTATGGCTACACCTTC. This codes for CASSRSTGDYGYTF.

The chain employs TRBV6-4 and TRBJ1-2; D is possibly TRBD1 (5 bases). CDR3 length: 14 residues. Trimming removed 7 bases from V and 3 bases from J, with 15 bases in between. Germline values: CDR1 MRHNA, CDR2 SNTAGT. The CDR3 DNA reads as TGTGCCAGCAAAATCGAGGCAGGGCACTATGGCTACACCTTC. The encoded protein is CASKIEAGHYGYTF.